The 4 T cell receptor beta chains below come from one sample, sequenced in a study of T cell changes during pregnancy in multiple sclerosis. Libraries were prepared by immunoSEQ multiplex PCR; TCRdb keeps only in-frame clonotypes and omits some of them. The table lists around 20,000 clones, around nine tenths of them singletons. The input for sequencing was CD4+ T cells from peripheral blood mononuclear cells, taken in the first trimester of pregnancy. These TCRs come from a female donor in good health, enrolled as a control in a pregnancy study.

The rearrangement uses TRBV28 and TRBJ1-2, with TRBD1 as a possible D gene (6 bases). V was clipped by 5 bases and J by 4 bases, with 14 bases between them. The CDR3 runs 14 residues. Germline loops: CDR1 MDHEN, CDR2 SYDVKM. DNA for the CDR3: TGTGCCAGCAGTCCCCAAGAACAGGGCTATGGCTACACCTTC. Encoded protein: CASSPQEQGYGYTF.

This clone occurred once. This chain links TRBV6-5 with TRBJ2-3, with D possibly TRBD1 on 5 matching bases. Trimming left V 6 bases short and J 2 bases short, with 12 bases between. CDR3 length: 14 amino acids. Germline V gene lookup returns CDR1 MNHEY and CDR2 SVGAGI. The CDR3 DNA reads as TGTGCCAGCAGGGAGACAGTCTCCACAGATACGCAGTATTTT. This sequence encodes CASRETVSTDTQYF.

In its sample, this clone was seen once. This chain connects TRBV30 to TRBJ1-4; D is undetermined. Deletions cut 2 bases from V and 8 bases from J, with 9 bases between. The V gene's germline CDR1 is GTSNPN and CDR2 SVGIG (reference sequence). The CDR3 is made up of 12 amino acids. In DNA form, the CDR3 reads TGTGCCTGGAGTCCCGGAGGGGAAAAACTGTTTTTT. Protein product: CAWSPGGEKLFF. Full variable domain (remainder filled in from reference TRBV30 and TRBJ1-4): SQTIHQWPATLVQPVGSPLSLECTVEGTSNPNLYWYRQAAGRGLQLLFYSVGIGQISSEVPQNLSASRPQDRQFILSSKKLLLSDSGFYLCAWSPGGEKLFFGSGTQLSVL.

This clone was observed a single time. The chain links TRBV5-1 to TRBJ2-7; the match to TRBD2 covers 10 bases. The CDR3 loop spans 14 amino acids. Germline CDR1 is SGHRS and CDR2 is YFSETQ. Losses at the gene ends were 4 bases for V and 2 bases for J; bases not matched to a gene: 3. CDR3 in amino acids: CASSSGGVTYEQYF. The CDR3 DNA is TGCGCCAGCAGCAGCGGGGGGGTTACCTACGAGCAGTACTTC.